Shown below are 10 T cell receptor beta chains from a single sample sequenced in a study of cytomegalovirus exposure and HLA in healthy donors. The PCR had 60 Vbeta and 13 Jbeta primers. The data were produced by immunoSEQ multiplex PCR, yet TCRdb's version contains in-frame clones alone and is incomplete. This sample carries 140,000 or so clones, around 82% of them seen once, and the ten largest clones take 2% to 3%. The sample consisted of PBMCs. Receptor source: a woman in her late teens or twenties in good health and CMV-seropositive.

This clone turned up a few times. The genes are TRBV5-1 and TRBJ2-7; 10 bases map to TRBD1. CDR3 length: 17 residues. The J segment lost 0 bases and the V segment lost 1 base, leaving 7 bases of the junction unmatched. The germline V gene has CDR1 SGHRS and CDR2 YFSETQ. The DNA of the CDR3 is TGCGCCAGCAGCTTGTTTCCGGGACAGGGGTACTCCTACGAGCAGTACTTC. This encodes CASSLFPGQGYSYEQYF.

The chain is built from TRBV5-1 and TRBJ2-5; TRBD1 matches at 7 bases. This CDR3 comprises 15 residues. The junction had 13 bases not matched to a gene; V was cut back by 5 bases and J by 6 bases. Per the germline V gene, CDR1 is SGHRS and CDR2 is YFSETQ. CDR3 amino acids: CASRHGQDSMQTQYF. For the CDR3, the DNA is TGCGCCAGCAGGCACGGACAGGATAGTATGCAGACCCAGTACTTC.

The chain employs TRBV6-1 and TRBJ2-3; D may be TRBD2 (7 bases). Germline CDR1 reads MNHNS; CDR2 reads SASEGT. The V end was cut by 7 bases, the J end by 3 bases, with 14 bases between. CDR3 length equals 14 residues. The CDR3 loop reads CASTGAGETDTQYF. Written as DNA, the CDR3 is TGTGCCAGCACGGGGGCGGGGGAGACAGATACGCAGTATTTT.

The V call is TRBV2, the J call TRBJ1-3, with 11 bases identical to TRBD1. The length of the CDR3 is 16 residues. With 6 bases clipped from V and 3 bases from J, the junction kept 7 bases outside the gene matches. CDR1 is SNHLY and CDR2 is FYNNEI in the germline V gene. The CDR3: CASSLEGQGGGNTIYF. CDR3 nucleotides: TGTGCCAGCAGCCTTGAGGGACAGGGGGGTGGAAACACCATATATTTT.

This chain connects TRBV6-1 to TRBJ2-5; D is perhaps TRBD2 (5 bases). Between the trimmed V and J ends, which lost 2 bases and 7 bases, there was a span of 14 bases. CDR1 is MNHNS and CDR2 is SASEGT in the germline V gene. This CDR3 comprises 14 residues. The CDR3 coding sequence is TGTGCCAGCAGTGAAAGTAGCATGGCGGGGACCCAGTACTTC. Translated: CASSESSMAGTQYF.

The rearrangement links TRBV9 to TRBJ1-2, with D maybe TRBD1 (6 bases). V lost 4 bases to trimming and J lost 4 bases, with 14 bases between them. Germline CDR1 SGDLS, CDR2 YYNGEE. CDR3 length equals 14 residues. The CDR3 loop is CASSYRDYSYGYTF. The CDR3 nucleotides are TGTGCCAGCAGCTACAGGGATTATTCCTATGGCTACACCTTC.

This chain uses TRBV2 with TRBJ1-3; D may be TRBD1 (6 bases). Germline assignment: CDR1 SNHLY and CDR2 FYNNEI. With 5 bases removed from V and 5 bases from J, the gap between germline ends came to 10 bases. The CDR3 length is 13 residues. CDR3 protein: CASSLQGRNTIYF. For the CDR3, the DNA is TGTGCCAGCAGTCTACAGGGAAGAAACACCATATATTTT.

The chain employs TRBV10-2 and TRBJ2-1, with D possibly matching TRBD2 (5 bases). Germline lookup yields CDR1 WSHSY and CDR2 SAAADI. Trimming took 7 bases from V and 4 from J, leaving 14 bases between them. The CDR3 loop spans 14 amino acids. CDR3 sequence reads: CASTPGGEYNEQFF. The DNA for the CDR3 is TGCGCCAGCACCCCCGGAGGAGAATACAATGAGCAGTTCTTC.

This clone showed up just a few times. J is TRBJ2-2 and V is TRBV4-1, with 8 bases that match TRBD1. Germline V gene sequence: CDR1 MGHRA, CDR2 YSYEKL. J lost 3 bases, V lost 6 bases, and 12 bases had no gene match. The CDR3 runs to 17 residues. CDR3 DNA sequence: TGCGCCAGCAGGCCAGAAGGGGGACAGGAGTACACCGGGGAGCTGTTTTTT. This encodes CASRPEGGQEYTGELFF.

The chain joins TRBV7-8 to TRBJ1-2, with 8 positions matching TRBD1. Trimming removed 1 base from V and 3 bases from J; junction bases left unmatched: 4. The CDR3 loop spans 15 amino acids. Germline V lookup: CDR1 SGHVS, CDR2 FQNEAQ. The CDR3 sequence: CASSLDRGEDYGYTF. The DNA of the CDR3 is TGTGCCAGCAGCTTAGACAGGGGGGAGGACTATGGCTACACCTTC.